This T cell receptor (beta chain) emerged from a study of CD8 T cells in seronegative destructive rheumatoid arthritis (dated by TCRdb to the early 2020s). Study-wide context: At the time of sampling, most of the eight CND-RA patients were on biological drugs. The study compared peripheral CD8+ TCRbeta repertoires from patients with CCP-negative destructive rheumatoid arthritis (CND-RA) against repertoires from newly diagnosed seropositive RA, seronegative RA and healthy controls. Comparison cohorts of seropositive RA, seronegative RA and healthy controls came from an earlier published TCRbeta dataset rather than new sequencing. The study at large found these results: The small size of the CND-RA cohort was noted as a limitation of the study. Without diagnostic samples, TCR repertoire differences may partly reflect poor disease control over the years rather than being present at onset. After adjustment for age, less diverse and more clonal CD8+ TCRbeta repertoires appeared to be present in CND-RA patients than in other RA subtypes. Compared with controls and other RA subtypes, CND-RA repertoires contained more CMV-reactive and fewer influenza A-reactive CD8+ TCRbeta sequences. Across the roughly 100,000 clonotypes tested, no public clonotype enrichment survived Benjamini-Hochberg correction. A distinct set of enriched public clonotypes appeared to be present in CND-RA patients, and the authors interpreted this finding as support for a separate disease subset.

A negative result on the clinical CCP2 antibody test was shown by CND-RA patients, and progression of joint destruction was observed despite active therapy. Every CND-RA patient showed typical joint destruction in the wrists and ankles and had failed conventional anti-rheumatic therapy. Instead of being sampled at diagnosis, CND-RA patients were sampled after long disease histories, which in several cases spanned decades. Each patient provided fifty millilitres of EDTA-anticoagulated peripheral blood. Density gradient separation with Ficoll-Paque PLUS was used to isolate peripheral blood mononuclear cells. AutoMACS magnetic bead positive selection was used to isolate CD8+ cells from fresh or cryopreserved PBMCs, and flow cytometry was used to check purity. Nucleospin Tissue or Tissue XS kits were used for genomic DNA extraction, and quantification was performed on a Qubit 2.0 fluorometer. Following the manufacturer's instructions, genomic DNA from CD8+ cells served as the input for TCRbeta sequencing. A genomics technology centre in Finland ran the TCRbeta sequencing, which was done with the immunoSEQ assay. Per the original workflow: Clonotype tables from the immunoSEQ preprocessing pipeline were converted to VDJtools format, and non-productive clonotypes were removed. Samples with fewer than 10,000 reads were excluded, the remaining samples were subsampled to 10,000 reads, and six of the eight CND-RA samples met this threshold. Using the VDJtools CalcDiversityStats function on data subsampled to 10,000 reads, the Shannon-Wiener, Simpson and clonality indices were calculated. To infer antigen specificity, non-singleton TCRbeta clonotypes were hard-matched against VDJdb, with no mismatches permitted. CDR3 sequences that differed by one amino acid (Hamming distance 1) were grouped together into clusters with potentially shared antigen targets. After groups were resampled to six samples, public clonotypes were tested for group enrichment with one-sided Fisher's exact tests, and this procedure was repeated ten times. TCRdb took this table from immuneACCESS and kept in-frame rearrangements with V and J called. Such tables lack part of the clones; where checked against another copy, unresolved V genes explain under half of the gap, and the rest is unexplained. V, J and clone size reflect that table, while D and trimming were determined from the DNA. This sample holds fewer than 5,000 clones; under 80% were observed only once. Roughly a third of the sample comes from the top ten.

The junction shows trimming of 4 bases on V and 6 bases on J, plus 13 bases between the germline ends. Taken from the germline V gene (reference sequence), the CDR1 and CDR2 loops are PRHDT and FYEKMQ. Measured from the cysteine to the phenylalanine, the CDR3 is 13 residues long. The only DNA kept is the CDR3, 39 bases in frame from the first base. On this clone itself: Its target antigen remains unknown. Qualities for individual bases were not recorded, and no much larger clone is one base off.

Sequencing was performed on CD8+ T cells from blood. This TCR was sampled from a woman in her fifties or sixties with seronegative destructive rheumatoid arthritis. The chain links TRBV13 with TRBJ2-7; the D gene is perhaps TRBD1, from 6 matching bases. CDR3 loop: CASSSTGWSEQYF. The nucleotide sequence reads TGTGCCAGCAGCTCCACAGGGTGGAGCGAGCAGTACTTC.